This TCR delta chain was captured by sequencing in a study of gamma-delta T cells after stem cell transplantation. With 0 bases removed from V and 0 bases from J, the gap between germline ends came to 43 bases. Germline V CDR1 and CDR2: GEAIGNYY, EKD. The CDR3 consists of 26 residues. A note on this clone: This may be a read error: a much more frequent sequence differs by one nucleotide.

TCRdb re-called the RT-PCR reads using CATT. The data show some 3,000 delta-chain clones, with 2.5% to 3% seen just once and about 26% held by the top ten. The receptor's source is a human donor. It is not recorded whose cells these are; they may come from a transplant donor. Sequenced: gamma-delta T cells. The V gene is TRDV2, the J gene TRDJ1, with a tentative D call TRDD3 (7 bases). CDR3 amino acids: CACDTSFSLLGETPWGPSTNTDKLIF. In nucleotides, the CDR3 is TGTGCCTGTGACACCTCGTTCTCTCTTTTGGGGGAAACTCCTTGGGGGCCTTCCACGAACACCGATAAACTCATCTTT.